Each of the 26 T cell receptor beta chains below was sequenced from the same sample in a study of persistence of HIV-infected CD4 T cells. The libraries were made with immunoSEQ version 4 in survey mode. The method was immunoSEQ multiplex PCR; TCRdb's version includes in-frame clones alone and lacks a portion of them. The table has 30,000 to 40,000 clones, roughly four fifths seen once. An overlapping HIV-1 Gag peptide pool stimulated these cells at approximately 0.91 ug/peptide/mL. Memory cells lacking CD40L and CD69 with high CD45RO were sorted. The antigens these receptors bind are not known. The source was CD4+ T cells sorted from PBMCs after roughly 17-hour stimulation, collected from a patient who received antiretroviral therapy. All receptors derive from an adult woman with HIV who was CMV-seropositive.

This clone was observed once. The chain couples TRBV7-2 to TRBJ2-5; unclear D gene. The ends were cut back, 6 bases at V and 5 bases at J, with 16 bases in the middle. The CDR3 is made up of 14 amino acids. CDR1 and CDR2 from the germline V gene are SGHTA and FQGNSA. The CDR3 coding sequence is TGTGCCAGCAGTATACGGGCGTCATCGGAGACCCAGTACTTC. It yields the protein CASSIRASSETQYF.

J is TRBJ2-1 and V is TRBV6-6, with 8 bases matching TRBD1. CDR1 MNHNY and CDR2 SVGAGI come from the germline V gene (reference sequence). Unmatched junction bases numbered 5, after V lost 4 bases and J lost 0 bases. This CDR3 spans 16 amino acids. The CDR3: CASSSLQGVSYNEQFF. The CDR3 coding sequence is TGTGCCAGCAGTTCGTTACAGGGGGTCTCCTACAATGAGCAGTTCTTC.

The chain couples TRBV5-4 to TRBJ1-2; 8 bases match TRBD1. The CDR3 length is 16 residues. CDR1 is SGHNT, CDR2 YYREEE, per germline (reference sequence). The J segment lost 4 bases and the V segment lost 3 bases, leaving 11 bases of the junction unmatched. This CDR3 is CASSSGGTGATYGYTF. The CDR3 coding sequence is TGTGCCAGCAGCTCGGGGGGGACAGGCGCCACCTATGGCTACACCTTC.

The J gene is TRBJ1-5, the V gene TRBV7-8; D gene ambiguous. Germline CDR1 SGHVS, CDR2 FQNEAQ. CDR3 length equals 15 residues. V was trimmed by 1 base and J by 2 bases, leaving 9 bases between them. CDR3 bases: TGTGCCAGCAGCTTAGGGGGTGTAGGCAATCAGCCCCAGCATTTT. This sequence encodes CASSLGGVGNQPQHF.

This clone was detected only once. The chain couples TRBV7-2 to TRBJ1-1, with no clear D. This CDR3 is 13 amino acids long. Between the trimmed V and J ends, which lost 7 bases and 2 bases, there was a span of 11 bases. In germline, CDR1 is SGHTA, CDR2 FQGNSA. This chain's CDR3 is CASTLHGNTEAFF. The CDR3 DNA reads TGTGCCAGCACCCTGCACGGTAACACTGAAGCTTTCTTT.

V gene TRBV6-4 combines with J gene TRBJ2-5; possible D gene TRBD1, 6 bases. CDR1 is MRHNA and CDR2 is SNTAGT in the germline V gene. The CDR3 consists of 18 residues. The V end lost 7 bases, the J end lost 0 bases, and 24 bases lay between the germline ends. The CDR3 sequence: CASNTTLNRAWYQETQYF. The CDR3 DNA is TGTGCCAGCAATACTACCCTAAACAGGGCTTGGTACCAAGAGACCCAGTACTTC.

This chain links TRBV10-3 with TRBJ1-2; a weak D match, TRBD1 (5 bases). The CDR3 is 14 amino acids. V was cut by 4 bases and J by 2 bases, with 11 bases left in between. Germline lookup yields CDR1 ENHRY and CDR2 SYGVKD. The CDR3 region is CAISGQTANYGYTF. CDR3 in DNA: TGTGCCATCAGTGGCCAGACAGCCAACTATGGCTACACCTTC.

CDR3 in amino acids: CASSLGGYSPGAQYF. CDR3 in DNA: TGTGCCAGCAGCTTAGGTGGCTATTCTCCGGGGGCGCAGTATTTT. The V gene is TRBV7-2, the J gene TRBJ2-3; D may be TRBD2 (6 bases). The CDR3 runs 15 residues. The germline CDR1 and CDR2 sequences are SGHTA and FQGNSA. V was shortened by 1 base and J by 10 bases, with 18 bases between the two germline ends. The entire variable domain, with the rest obtained from reference TRBV7-2 and TRBJ2-3, is as follows: GAGVSQSPSNKVTEKGKDVELRCDPISGHTALYWYRQSLGQGLEFLIYFQGNSAPDKSGLPSDRFSAERTGGSVSTLTIQRTQQEDSAVYLCASSLGGYSPGAQYFGPGTRLTVL.

This clone has a single count. The V gene is TRBV2, the J gene TRBJ1-1, with 9 nucleotides matching TRBD1. J was trimmed by 3 bases and V by 5 bases; bases with no gene match: 4. CDR3 length equals 14 residues. Germline CDR1 reads SNHLY; CDR2 reads FYNNEI. The CDR3 here is CASSLDRGDTEAFF. The CDR3 nucleotides read TGTGCCAGCAGTCTGGACAGGGGTGACACTGAAGCTTTCTTT.

DNA for the CDR3: TGTGCCAGCAGCTTTTCGGGGACAGAAGCAGATACGCAGTATTTT. This translates into CASSFSGTEADTQYF. J is TRBJ2-3 and V is TRBV5-5, with TRBD1 matching 7 bases. The CDR3 contains 15 residues. Germline V gene data show CDR1 as SGHKS and CDR2 as YYEKEE (reference sequence). V was pared by 2 bases and J by 4 bases, with 7 bases of the junction left unmatched.

The chain joins TRBV5-4 to TRBJ2-7; D perhaps matches TRBD1 (6 bases). V dropped 9 bases and J dropped 1 base, with 11 bases sitting between them. The CDR3 is 12 residues long. In germline, CDR1 is SGHNT, CDR2 YYREEE (reference sequence). CDR3 nucleotides: TGTGCCACATCGGACAGTTCCTACGAGCAGTACTTC. This gives the protein CATSDSSYEQYF.

The chain links TRBV9 to TRBJ2-1, with 8 bases matching TRBD2. This CDR3 is built from 16 residues. CDR1 SGDLS and CDR2 YYNGEE come from the germline V gene. With V trimmed by 4 bases and J by 7 bases, 13 bases remained unmatched. CDR3 region: CASSTRTGGPRNEQFF. The CDR3 region has the DNA TGTGCCAGCAGCACCCGAACGGGGGGGCCTAGGAATGAGCAGTTCTTC.

CDR3 sequence reads: CASSATTGGARNTEAFF. The CDR3 nucleotides read TGTGCCAGCAGTGCCACTACAGGGGGCGCCAGGAACACTGAAGCTTTCTTT. The rearrangement uses TRBV25-1 and TRBJ1-1; 9 bases match TRBD1. The CDR3 extends over 17 amino acids. Germline V gene lookup returns CDR1 MGHDK and CDR2 SYGVNS. After removal of 4 bases from V and 1 base from J, the junction contained 10 bases not matched to a gene.

V and J are TRBV27 and TRBJ1-6, with D possibly being TRBD1 (5 bases). The CDR3 is 15 residues long. Trimming left V 6 bases short and J 4 bases short, with 13 bases between. The V gene's germline CDR1 is MNHEY and CDR2 SMNVEV (reference sequence). CDR3 residues: CASSPGMEYNSPLHF. As DNA, the CDR3 is TGTGCCAGCAGCCCAGGGATGGAATATAATTCACCCCTCCACTTT.

This chain links TRBV7-2 with TRBJ1-3, with unresolved D. The germline V and J ends were trimmed by 5 bases and 0 bases, with 11 bases remaining between them. The CDR3 has 15 amino acids. Germline lookup yields CDR1 SGHTA and CDR2 FQGNSA. CDR3 coding DNA: TGTGCCAGCAGCGGGTCTCCGAGCTCTGGAAACACCATATATTTT. Residues: CASSGSPSSGNTIYF. The full variable domain, with the rest looked up from reference TRBV7-2 and TRBJ1-3, is GAGVSQSPSNKVTEKGKDVELRCDPISGHTALYWYRQSLGQGLEFLIYFQGNSAPDKSGLPSDRFSAERTGGSVSTLTIQRTQQEDSAVYLCASSGSPSSGNTIYFGEGSWLTVV.

This clone was observed a few times. The chain has TRBV2 and TRBJ1-2; D ambiguous. CDR1 and CDR2 (germline): SNHLY, FYNNEI. Trimming pared 0 bases from V and 8 bases from J, leaving 7 bases between. The CDR3 runs 12 residues. The CDR3 here is CASSEAGIGYTF. The DNA for the CDR3 is TGTGCCAGCAGTGAAGCAGGGATCGGCTACACCTTC. Together with reference TRBV2 and TRBJ1-2, the CDR3 gives the full variable domain: EPEVTQTPSHQVTQMGQEVILRCVPISNHLYFYWYRQILGQKVEFLVSFYNNEISEKSEIFDDQFSVERPDGSNFTLKIRSTKLEDSAMYFCASSEAGIGYTFGSGTRLTVV.

The V and J genes are TRBV2 and TRBJ1-2; TRBD1 matches at 8 bases. Trimming removed 6 bases from V and 7 bases from J; junction bases left unmatched: 4. CDR3 length equals 12 residues. Per the germline V gene, CDR1 is SNHLY and CDR2 is FYNNEI. CDR3 sequence: CASRQGARGYTF. The CDR3 DNA reads as TGTGCCAGCAGGCAGGGGGCGCGTGGCTACACCTTC.

The chain carries TRBV12-3 or TRBV12-4 and TRBJ2-5, with TRBD1 identical over 8 bases. There are 13 residues in the CDR3. With 5 bases clipped from V and 5 bases from J, the junction kept 4 bases outside the gene matches. CDR3 sequence reads: CASSRQGPETQYF. The CDR3 region has the DNA TGTGCCAGCAGTCGACAGGGGCCGGAGACCCAGTACTTC.

The chain uses TRBV12-3 or TRBV12-4 and TRBJ1-3; D might be TRBD1 (5 bases). The CDR3 is made up of 12 amino acids. Trimming pared 8 bases from V and 8 bases from J, leaving 13 bases between. In DNA, the CDR3 is TGTGCCAGCCAGTCTGTGGGGGACACCATATATTTT. It codes for CASQSVGDTIYF.

The chain joins TRBV7-9 to TRBJ2-3, with D unresolved. This CDR3 spans 13 amino acids. Per the germline V gene, CDR1 is SEHNR and CDR2 is FQNEAQ (reference sequence). Deletions cut 5 bases from V and 4 bases from J, with 10 bases between. CDR3 loop: CASSPRTADTQYF. As DNA, the CDR3 is TGTGCCAGCAGCCCCCGAACGGCAGATACGCAGTATTTT. The full variable domain, rest sourced from reference TRBV7-9 and TRBJ2-3, is DTGVSQNPRHKITKRGQNVTFRCDPISEHNRLYWYRQTLGQGPEFLTYFQNEAQLEKSRLLSDRFSAERPKGSFSTLEIQRTEQGDSAMYLCASSPRTADTQYFGPGTRLTVL.

V is TRBV7-6 and J is TRBJ1-4; D is undetermined. The CDR3 extends over 16 amino acids. Trimming pared 5 bases from V and 10 bases from J, leaving 23 bases between. Germline assignment: CDR1 SGHVS and CDR2 FNYEAQ. The CDR3 loop reads CASSPRYTRDLGKLFF. The CDR3, as DNA: TGTGCCAGCAGCCCACGGTATACACGAGACTTAGGAAAACTGTTTTTT.

This chain uses TRBV5-1 with TRBJ1-6; tentatively, D is TRBD1 (6 bases). Trimming stripped 0 bases from V and 7 bases from J, with 17 bases between. Per germline, CDR1 SGHRS and CDR2 YFSETQ. The CDR3 is 17 residues long. CDR3 sequence reads: CASSLASGGSLNSPLHF. CDR3 sequence (DNA): TGCGCCAGCAGCTTGGCCAGCGGGGGCTCCTTAAATTCACCCCTCCACTTT.

The chain has TRBV19 and TRBJ1-2; no reliable D call. The CDR3 is 14 residues long. Germline V gene sequence: CDR1 LNHDA, CDR2 SQIVND (reference sequence). V dropped 11 bases and J dropped 4 bases, with 20 bases sitting between them. The CDR3 DNA reads TGTGCCTGCCGCCGGGAAGGGATGGGCTATGGCTACACCTTC. This translates into CACRREGMGYGYTF.

CDR3 coding DNA: TGCAGCGTTTCCACAGGGGGCCGAAAGGGCTACACCTTC. Its translation is CSVSTGGRKGYTF. J is TRBJ1-2 and V is TRBV29-1; 9 bases agree with TRBD1. J was trimmed by 8 bases and V by 5 bases; bases with no gene match: 9. CDR1 SQVTM and CDR2 ANQGSEA come from the germline V gene. There are 13 residues in the CDR3.

The chain joins TRBV5-1 to TRBJ1-1; no firm D call. CDR1 is SGHRS and CDR2 is YFSETQ in the germline V gene. V gave up 1 base and J gave up 1 base, with 5 bases separating them. This CDR3 contains 13 residues. CDR3 nucleotides: TGCGCCAGCAGCTTGACCGGGAACACTGAAGCTTTCTTT. Its protein is CASSLTGNTEAFF.

The V gene is TRBV19, the J gene TRBJ1-4, with TRBD1 identical over 7 bases. Germline V gene lookup returns CDR1 LNHDA and CDR2 SQIVND (reference sequence). V lost 6 bases, J lost 5 bases, and 6 bases stayed unmatched. The CDR3 is 14 amino acids. In DNA, the CDR3 is TGTGCCAGTAGCTCCGACAGGGAGAATGAAAAACTGTTTTTT. Protein: CASSSDRENEKLFF.